The present T cell receptor (beta chain) was sequenced within a study of cytomegalovirus exposure and HLA in healthy donors. Notes on the study in general: Cytomegalovirus-associated status was assigned to 164 TCR beta chains. Rare TCR sequences dominated, though some public TCRs recurred in many donors.

The V segment lost 4 bases and the J segment 5 bases; nucleotides outside the gene matches: 12. This CDR3 is built from 15 residues. The germline CDR1 and CDR2 sequences are SGDLS and YYNGEE. About this clone: The antigen is not known.

It was with 60 Vbeta and 13 Jbeta primers that the PCR ran. The protocol was immunoSEQ multiplex PCR, while the TCRdb copy is restricted to in-frame clones and leaves out a portion. Here the sample spans 190,000 or so clones, about 80% being singletons. Sequenced input: PBMCs. The clonotype comes from a boy between 5 and 17 years old in good health and CMV-seronegative. V gene TRBV9 combines with J gene TRBJ2-7, with 7 bases that match TRBD2. The CDR3 DNA reads as TGTGCCAGCAGCCCCCGAGGCGGGGGAACCCACGAGCAGTACTTC. It codes for CASSPRGGGTHEQYF.